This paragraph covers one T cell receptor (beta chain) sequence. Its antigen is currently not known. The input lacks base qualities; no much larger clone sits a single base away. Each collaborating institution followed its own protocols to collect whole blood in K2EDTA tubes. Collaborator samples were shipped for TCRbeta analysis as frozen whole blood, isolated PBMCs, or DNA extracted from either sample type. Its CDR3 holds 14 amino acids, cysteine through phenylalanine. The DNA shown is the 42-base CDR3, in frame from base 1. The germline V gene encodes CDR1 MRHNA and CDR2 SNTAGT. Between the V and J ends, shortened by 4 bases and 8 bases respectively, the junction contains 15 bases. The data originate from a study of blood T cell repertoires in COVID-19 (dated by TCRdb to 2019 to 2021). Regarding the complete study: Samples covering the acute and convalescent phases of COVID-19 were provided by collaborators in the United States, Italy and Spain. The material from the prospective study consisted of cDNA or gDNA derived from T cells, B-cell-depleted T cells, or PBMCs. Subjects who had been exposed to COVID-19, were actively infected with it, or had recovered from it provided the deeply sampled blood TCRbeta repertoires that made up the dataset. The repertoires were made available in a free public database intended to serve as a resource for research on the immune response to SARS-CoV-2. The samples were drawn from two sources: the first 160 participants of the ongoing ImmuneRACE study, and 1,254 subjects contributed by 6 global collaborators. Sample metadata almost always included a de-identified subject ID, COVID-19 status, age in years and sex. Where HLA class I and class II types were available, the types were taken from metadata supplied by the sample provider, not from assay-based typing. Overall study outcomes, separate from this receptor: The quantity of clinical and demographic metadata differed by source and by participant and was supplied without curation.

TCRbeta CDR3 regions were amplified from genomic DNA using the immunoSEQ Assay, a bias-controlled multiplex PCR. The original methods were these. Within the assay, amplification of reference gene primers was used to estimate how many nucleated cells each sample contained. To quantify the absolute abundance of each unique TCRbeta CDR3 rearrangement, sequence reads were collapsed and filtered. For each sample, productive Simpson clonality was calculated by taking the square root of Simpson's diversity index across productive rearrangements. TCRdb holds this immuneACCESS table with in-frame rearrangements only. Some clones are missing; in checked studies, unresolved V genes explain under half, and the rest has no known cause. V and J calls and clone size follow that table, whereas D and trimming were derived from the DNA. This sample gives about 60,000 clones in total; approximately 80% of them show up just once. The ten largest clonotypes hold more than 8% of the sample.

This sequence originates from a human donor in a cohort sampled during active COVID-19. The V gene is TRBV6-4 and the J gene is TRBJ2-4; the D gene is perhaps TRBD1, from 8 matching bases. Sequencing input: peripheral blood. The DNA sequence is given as TGTGCCAGCAGTGCGACAGGGGAGGGGGACATTCAGTACTTC. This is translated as CASSATGEGDIQYF.